The clone carrying this T cell receptor (beta chain) was seen only a few times. These data originate in a study of response to subunit inactivated influenza vaccine. TCRdb passed the RT-PCR reads through MiXCR, listing each CDR3 protein once. The table shows 150,000 to 200,000 distinct CDR3 sequences, with 9.5% to 12% occurring only once. From germline, CDR1 is SEHNR and CDR2 FQNEAQ (reference sequence). CDR3 length: 16 amino acids. Trimming removed 1 base at V and 1 base at J, with 12 bases between. The specimen was CD8+ T cells sorted from PBMCs, collected around 2 years after vaccination. This chain uses TRBV7-9 with TRBJ2-3; D might be TRBD2 (5 bases). The receptor's source is a man aged 45 to 75 who received an inactivated influenza vaccine. The CDR3 here is CASSLDQRRGTDTQYF. CDR3 DNA sequence: TGTGCCAGCAGCTTAGATCAGCGGCGGGGCACAGATACGCAGTATTTT.